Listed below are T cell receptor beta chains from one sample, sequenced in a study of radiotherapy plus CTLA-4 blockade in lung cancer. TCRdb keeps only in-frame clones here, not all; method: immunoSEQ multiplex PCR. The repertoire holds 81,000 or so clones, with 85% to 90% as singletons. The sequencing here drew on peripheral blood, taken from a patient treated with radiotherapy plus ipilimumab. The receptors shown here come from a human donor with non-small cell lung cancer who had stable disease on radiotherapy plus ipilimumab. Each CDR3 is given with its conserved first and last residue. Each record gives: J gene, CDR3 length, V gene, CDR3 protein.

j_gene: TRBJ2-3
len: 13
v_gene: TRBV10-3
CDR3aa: CAMRGGSTDTQYF

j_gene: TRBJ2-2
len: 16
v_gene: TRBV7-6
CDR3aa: CASSSTSGTATGELFF

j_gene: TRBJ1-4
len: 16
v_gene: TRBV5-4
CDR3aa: CASSTRTGEEDEKLFF

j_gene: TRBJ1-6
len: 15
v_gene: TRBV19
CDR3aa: CASWDRSSYNSPLHF

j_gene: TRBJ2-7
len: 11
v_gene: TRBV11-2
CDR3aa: CASSSTYEQYF

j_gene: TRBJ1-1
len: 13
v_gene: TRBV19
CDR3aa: CASSPNRGTEAFF

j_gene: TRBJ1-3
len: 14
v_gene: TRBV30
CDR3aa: CAWNEKASGNTIYF

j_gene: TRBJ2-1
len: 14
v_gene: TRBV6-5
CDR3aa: CASSYLGAYNEQFF

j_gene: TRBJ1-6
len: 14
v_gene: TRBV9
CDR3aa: CASSVGERNSPLHF

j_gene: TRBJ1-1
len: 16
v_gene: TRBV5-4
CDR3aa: CASSFGGGQGGTEAFF

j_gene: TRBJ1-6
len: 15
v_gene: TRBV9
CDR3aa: CASSVKVLPSSPLHF

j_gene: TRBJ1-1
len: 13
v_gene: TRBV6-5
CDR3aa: CASSLGRGTEAFF

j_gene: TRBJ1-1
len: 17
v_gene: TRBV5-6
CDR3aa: CASSLRQGAVLNTEAFF

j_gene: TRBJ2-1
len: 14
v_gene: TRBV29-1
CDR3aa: CSVECRDLGNEQFF

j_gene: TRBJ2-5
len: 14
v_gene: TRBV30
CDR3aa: CAWSVQAGMETQYF

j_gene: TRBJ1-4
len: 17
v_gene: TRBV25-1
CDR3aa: CASSVTVGGTGGEKLFF

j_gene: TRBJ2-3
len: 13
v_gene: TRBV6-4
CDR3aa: CASSFAMADTQYF

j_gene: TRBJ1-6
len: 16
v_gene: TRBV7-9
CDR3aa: CASSNPPGANNSPLHF

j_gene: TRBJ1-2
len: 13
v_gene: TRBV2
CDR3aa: CASSEARGGGYTF

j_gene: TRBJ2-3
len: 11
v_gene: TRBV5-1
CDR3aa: CASSSTDTQYF

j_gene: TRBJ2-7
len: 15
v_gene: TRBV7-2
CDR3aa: CASSYRTSGSYEQYF

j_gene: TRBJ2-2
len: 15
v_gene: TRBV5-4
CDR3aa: CASFRQRENTGELFF

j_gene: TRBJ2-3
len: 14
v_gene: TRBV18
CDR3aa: CASSPPIGGGTQYF

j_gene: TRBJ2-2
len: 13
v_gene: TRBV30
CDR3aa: CAWKGSNTGELFF

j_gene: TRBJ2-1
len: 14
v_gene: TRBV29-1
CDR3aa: CSGLGGVTYNEQFF

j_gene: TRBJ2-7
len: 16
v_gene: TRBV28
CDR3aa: CASSLVFGGTSYEQYF

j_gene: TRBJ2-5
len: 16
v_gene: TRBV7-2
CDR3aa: CASSSLGLAGGETQYF

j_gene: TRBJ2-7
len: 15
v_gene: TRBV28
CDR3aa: CASKAPGQGAVEQYF

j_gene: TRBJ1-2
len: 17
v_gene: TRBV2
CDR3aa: CASPPGGFQIRMGGYTF

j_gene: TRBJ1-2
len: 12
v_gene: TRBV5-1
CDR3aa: CASSLGGSGYTF

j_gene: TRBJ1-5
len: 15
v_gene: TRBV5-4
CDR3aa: CASSLWGPSNQPQHF

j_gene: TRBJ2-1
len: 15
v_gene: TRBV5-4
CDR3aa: CASSFLESGSDEQFF

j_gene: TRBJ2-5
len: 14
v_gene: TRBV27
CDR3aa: CASSTGLAVETQYF

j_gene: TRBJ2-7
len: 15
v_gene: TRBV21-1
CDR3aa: CASSKVRAGDHEQYF

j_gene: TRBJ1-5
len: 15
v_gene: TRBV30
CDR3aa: CAWSGTGLLNQPQHF

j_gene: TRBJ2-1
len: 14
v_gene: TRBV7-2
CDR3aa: CASSLGGSYNEQFF

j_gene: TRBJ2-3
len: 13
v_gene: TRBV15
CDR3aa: CATSETGTDTQYF

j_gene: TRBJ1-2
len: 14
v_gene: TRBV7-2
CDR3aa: CASSWARANYGYTF

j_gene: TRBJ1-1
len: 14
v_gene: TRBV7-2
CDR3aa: CASSPSRLNTEAFF

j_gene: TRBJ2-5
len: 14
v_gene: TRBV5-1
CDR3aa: CASSLAGAQETQYF

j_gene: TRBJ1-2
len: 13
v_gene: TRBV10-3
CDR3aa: CAISADGAYGYTF